What follows is one T cell receptor beta chain and its context. This specimen belongs to a study of cytotoxic CD8 clonotypes in ibrutinib-treated CLL. Study information: The study recorded mean values of about 260,000 productive templates and tens of thousands of productive rearrangements per sample.

CDR1 and CDR2 from the germline V gene are SQVTM and ANQGSEA. There are 15 residues in the CDR3. V lost 6 bases, J lost 0 bases, and 6 bases stayed unmatched. This table comes from immunoSEQ multiplex PCR, and its TCRdb copy is limited to in-frame clones, with some not included. Of over 150,000 clones listed, approximately 68% are singletons. The TCR sequence derives from a human donor with chronic lymphocytic leukemia. V is TRBV29-1 and J is TRBJ2-1, with 9 positions matching TRBD2. This specimen consisted of PBMCs, obtained after 24 months of ibrutinib treatment. CDR3: CSVNGLASSYNEQFF. CDR3 sequence (DNA): TGCAGCGTGAACGGACTAGCGAGCTCCTACAATGAGCAGTTCTTC.